Shown below are 3 T cell receptor beta chains from a single sample sequenced in a study of T-cell reconstitution after alpha-beta-depleted transplantation in children. The authors prepared the TCRbeta library with unique molecular identifiers. TCRdb reprocessed the PCR reads with MiXCR, giving one entry per CDR3 protein. The sample carries more than 300,000 distinct CDR3 sequences, 15% to 20% recorded once. The sequencing here drew on PBMCs, mostly from graft donor cells, taken 360 days after TCRalphabeta/CD19-depleted stem cell transplant. The receptors originated from a male patient aged 2 to 9 who had a stem cell transplant for acute lymphoblastic leukemia, so the T cells may come from the graft donor.

The chain joins TRBV4-1 to TRBJ1-5; D ambiguous. V was trimmed by 5 bases and J by 2 bases, leaving 16 bases between them. The CDR3 length is 16 residues. Germline CDR1 is MGHRA and CDR2 is YSYEKL. CDR3 bases: TGCGCCAGCAGCTACGGGCCGGCCGGGGGCAATCAGCCCCAGCATTTT. This codes for CASSYGPAGGNQPQHF.

The V call is TRBV2, the J call TRBJ2-5, with no clear D. The V gene lost 3 bases and the J gene lost 3 bases, with 14 bases spanning the gap. Germline CDR1 reads SNHLY; CDR2 reads FYNNEI. This CDR3 is built from 15 residues. CDR3 sequence reads: CASSDGQFEKETQYF. DNA for the CDR3: TGTGCCAGCAGTGACGGGCAGTTCGAGAAAGAGACCCAGTACTTC.

Ten or more counts support this clonotype. The chain recombines TRBV20-1 with TRBJ2-7; D unresolved. Germline-derived CDR1 and CDR2 are DFQATT and SNEGSKA (reference sequence). Deletions cut 0 bases from V and 2 bases from J, with 11 bases between. The CDR3 spans 14 residues. CDR3 sequence (DNA): TGCAGTGCTAGAGATCCAGGCATTCCCTACGAGCAGTACTTC. This codes for CSARDPGIPYEQYF.